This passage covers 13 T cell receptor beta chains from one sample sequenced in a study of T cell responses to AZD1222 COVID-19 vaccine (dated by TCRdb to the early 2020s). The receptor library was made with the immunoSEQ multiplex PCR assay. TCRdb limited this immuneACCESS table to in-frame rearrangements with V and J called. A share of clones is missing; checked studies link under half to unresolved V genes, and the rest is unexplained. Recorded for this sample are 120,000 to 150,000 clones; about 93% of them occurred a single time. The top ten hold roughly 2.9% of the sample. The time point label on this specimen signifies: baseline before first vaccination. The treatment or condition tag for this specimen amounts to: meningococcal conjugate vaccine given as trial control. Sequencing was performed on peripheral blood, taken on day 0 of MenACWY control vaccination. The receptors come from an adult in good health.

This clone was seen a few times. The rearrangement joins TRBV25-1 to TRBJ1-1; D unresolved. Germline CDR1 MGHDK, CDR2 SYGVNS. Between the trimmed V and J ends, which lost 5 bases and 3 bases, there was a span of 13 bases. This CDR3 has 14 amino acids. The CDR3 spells CASSSQHTYTEAFF. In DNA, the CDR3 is TGTGCCAGCAGTTCCCAGCATACCTACACTGAAGCTTTCTTT.

The CDR3 bases are TGTGCCAGCAGCCTCTTAGGGCGCACAGATACGCAGTATTTT. This codes for CASSLLGRTDTQYF. J is TRBJ2-3 and V is TRBV7-3; D is unresolved. Germline V gene sequence: CDR1 SGHTA, CDR2 FQGTGA. CDR3 length: 14 residues. The V and J ends lost 5 bases and 1 base respectively, with 10 bases between them.

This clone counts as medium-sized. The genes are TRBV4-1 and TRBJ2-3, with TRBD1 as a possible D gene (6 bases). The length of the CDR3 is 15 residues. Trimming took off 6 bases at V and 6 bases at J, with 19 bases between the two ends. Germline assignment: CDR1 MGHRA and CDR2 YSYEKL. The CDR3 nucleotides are TGCGCCAGCAGTTCTGACAGGTCGGGGTTGGATACGCAGTATTTT. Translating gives CASSSDRSGLDTQYF.

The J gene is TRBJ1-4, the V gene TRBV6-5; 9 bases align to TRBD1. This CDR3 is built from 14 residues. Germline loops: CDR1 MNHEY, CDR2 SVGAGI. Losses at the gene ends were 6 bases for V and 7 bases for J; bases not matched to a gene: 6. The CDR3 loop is CASRPDRGAEKLFF. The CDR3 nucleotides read TGTGCCAGCAGGCCGGACAGGGGTGCTGAAAAACTGTTTTTT.

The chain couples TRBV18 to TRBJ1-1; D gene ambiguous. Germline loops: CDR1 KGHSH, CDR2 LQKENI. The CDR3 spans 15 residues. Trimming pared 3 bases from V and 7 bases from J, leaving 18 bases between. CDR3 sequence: CASSPLWEGVIEAFF. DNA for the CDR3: TGTGCCAGCTCACCCCTGTGGGAGGGAGTAATTGAAGCTTTCTTT.

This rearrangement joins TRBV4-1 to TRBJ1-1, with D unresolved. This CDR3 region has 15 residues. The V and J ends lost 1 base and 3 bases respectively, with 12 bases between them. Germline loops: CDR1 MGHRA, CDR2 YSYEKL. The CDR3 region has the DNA TGCGCCAGCAGCCAAGGGCTGAGGTTGGACACTGAAGCTTTCTTT. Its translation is CASSQGLRLDTEAFF.

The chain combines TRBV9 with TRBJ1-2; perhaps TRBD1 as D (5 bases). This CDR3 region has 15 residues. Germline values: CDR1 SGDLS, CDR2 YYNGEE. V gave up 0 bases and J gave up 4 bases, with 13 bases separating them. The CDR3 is CASSVEAGTVYGYTF. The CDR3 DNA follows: TGTGCCAGCAGCGTAGAAGCAGGGACGGTCTATGGCTACACCTTC.

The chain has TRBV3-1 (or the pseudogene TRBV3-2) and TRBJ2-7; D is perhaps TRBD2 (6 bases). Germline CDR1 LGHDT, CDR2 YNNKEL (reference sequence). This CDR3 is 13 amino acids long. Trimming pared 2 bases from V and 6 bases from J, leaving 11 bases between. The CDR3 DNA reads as TGTGCCAGCAGCCAATCGGGGGTTGGCGAGCAGTACTTC. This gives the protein CASSQSGVGEQYF.

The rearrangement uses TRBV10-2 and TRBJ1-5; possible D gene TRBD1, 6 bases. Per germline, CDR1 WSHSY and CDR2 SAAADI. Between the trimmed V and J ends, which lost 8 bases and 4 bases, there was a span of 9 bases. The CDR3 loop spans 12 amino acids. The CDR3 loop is CASRQGNQPQHF. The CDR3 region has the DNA TGCGCCAGCCGGCAGGGGAATCAGCCCCAGCATTTT.

The DNA for the CDR3 is TGTGCCAGCTCACCACCTGGGGACAGGACGAACACTGAAGCTTTCTTT. Translation gives CASSPPGDRTNTEAFF. V gene TRBV18 combines with J gene TRBJ1-1, with 8 bases aligning to TRBD1. From germline, CDR1 is KGHSH and CDR2 LQKENI. CDR3 size: 16 residues. After removal of 0 bases from V and 1 base from J, the junction contained 4 bases not matched to a gene.

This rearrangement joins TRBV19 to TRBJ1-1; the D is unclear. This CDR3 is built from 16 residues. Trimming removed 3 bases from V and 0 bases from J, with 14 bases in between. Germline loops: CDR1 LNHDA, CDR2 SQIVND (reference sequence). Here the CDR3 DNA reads TGTGCCAGTAGTATCTCTTTGATGGGCATGAACACTGAAGCTTTCTTT. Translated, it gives CASSISLMGMNTEAFF.

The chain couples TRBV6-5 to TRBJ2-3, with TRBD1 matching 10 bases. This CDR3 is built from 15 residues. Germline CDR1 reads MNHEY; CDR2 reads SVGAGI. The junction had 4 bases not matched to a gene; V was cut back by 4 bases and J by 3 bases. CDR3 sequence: CASSWRTGGTDTQYF. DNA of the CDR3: TGTGCCAGCAGTTGGCGGACAGGGGGAACAGATACGCAGTATTTT.

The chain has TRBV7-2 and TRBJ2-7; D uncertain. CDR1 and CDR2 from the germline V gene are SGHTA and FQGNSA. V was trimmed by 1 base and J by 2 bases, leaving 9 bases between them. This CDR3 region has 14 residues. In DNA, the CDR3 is TGTGCCAGCAGCTTAGGAGGCTCCGCCTACGAGCAGTACTTC. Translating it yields CASSLGGSAYEQYF.